These 23 T cell receptor beta chains share one sample of origin, sequenced in a study of T cells in Graves' hyperthyroidism and ophthalmopathy. TCR beta CDR3 region amplification was performed from RNA transcripts. An initial round of RT-PCR targeting the TCR CDR3 relied on the HTBI primer set. TCRdb used MiXCR to reprocess the multiplex PCR reads, holding one entry per CDR3 protein. The sample lists under 750,000 distinct CDR3 sequences; roughly a sixth were seen once. Sequenced input: blood. The receptors were gathered from a woman aged 45-59 years with Graves' hyperthyroidism that later progressed to Graves' ophthalmopathy.

A few counts support this clonotype. The rearrangement uses TRBV14 and TRBJ1-4, with D perhaps matching TRBD1 (5 bases). V lost 3 bases and J 11 bases, leaving 13 bases between the germline ends. CDR1 SGHDN and CDR2 FVKESK come from the germline V gene. This CDR3 is 13 amino acids long. Here the CDR3 reads CASSHVSGDKLFF. CDR3 in DNA: TGTGCCAGCAGCCACGTATCGGGGGATAAACTGTTTTTT.

This clonotype has ten or more counts. V and J are TRBV4-1 and TRBJ1-1; no clear D. Per the germline V gene, CDR1 is MGHRA and CDR2 is YSYEKL. The length of the CDR3 is 14 residues. Trimming removed 2 bases at V and 5 bases at J, with 12 bases between. CDR3 in DNA: TGCGCCAGCAGCCAACCCATGAGGGATACTGAAGCTTTCTTT. Its translation: CASSQPMRDTEAFF.

This clonotype was picked up many times. The J gene is TRBJ1-3, the V gene TRBV18; D is unresolved. The CDR3 spans 17 residues. V lost 0 bases and J 0 bases, leaving 12 bases between the germline ends. Germline V lookup: CDR1 KGHSH, CDR2 LQKENI. The CDR3 region has the DNA TGTGCCAGCTCACCACCGAACCTACCAATCTCTGGAAACACCATATATTTT. This sequence encodes CASSPPNLPISGNTIYF.

The chain carries TRBV7-9 and TRBJ1-4, with D hard to call. There are 15 residues in the CDR3. V lost 5 bases and J lost 4, with 14 bases in between. In germline, CDR1 is SEHNR, CDR2 FQNEAQ (reference sequence). CDR3 coding DNA: TGTGCCAGCAGCCCCGGGCAGGCTGATAATGAAAAACTGTTTTTT. It encodes CASSPGQADNEKLFF.

The chain combines TRBV20-1 with TRBJ1-5; no definite D call. Germline loops: CDR1 DFQATT, CDR2 SNEGSKA (reference sequence). The CDR3 has 13 residues. V lost 4 bases and J 4 bases, leaving 11 bases between the germline ends. The CDR3 loop reads CSAKQAGNQPQHF. CDR3 coding DNA: TGCAGTGCTAAGCAAGCGGGGAATCAGCCCCAGCATTTT.

This clonotype was detected many times. The V call is TRBV29-1, the J call TRBJ1-1; D unresolved. The CDR3 has 11 amino acids. Per germline, CDR1 SQVTM and CDR2 ANQGSEA. Trimming removed 5 bases from V and 7 bases from J, with 11 bases in between. The CDR3 DNA follows: TGCAGCGTTACCTCCGTAGATGAAGCTTTCTTT. Residues: CSVTSVDEAFF. The whole variable domain, remainder taken from reference TRBV29-1 and TRBJ1-1, is SAVISQKPSRDICQRGTSLTIQCQVDSQVTMMFWYRQQPGQSLTLIATANQGSEATYESGFVIDKFPISRPNLTFSTLTVSNMSPEDSSIYLCSVTSVDEAFFGQGTRLTVV.

This clonotype was detected many times. The chain links TRBV12-3 or TRBV12-4 to TRBJ1-5, with 7 bases lining up with TRBD1. The length of the CDR3 is 13 residues. V was clipped by 6 bases and J by 4 bases; unmatched bases: 3. The CDR3: CASRPTGNQPQHF. CDR3 bases: TGTGCCAGCAGACCGACAGGGAATCAGCCCCAGCATTTT.

This clonotype came up many times. The chain uses TRBV27 and TRBJ1-5; D gene uncertain. The CDR3 loop spans 13 amino acids. CDR1 and CDR2 from the germline V gene are MNHEY and SMNVEV (reference sequence). V lost 4 bases, J lost 3 bases, and 7 bases lay in between. CDR3 in DNA: TGTGCCAGCAGTTGGGAAGTCAATCAGCCCCAGCATTTT. Residues: CASSWEVNQPQHF.

This clonotype was observed a few times. The rearrangement links TRBV7-8 to TRBJ1-5, with D possibly TRBD1 on 5 matching bases. Trimming removed 5 bases at V and 4 bases at J, with 12 bases between. This CDR3 has 14 residues. Looked up from germline, CDR1 is SGHVS and CDR2 is FQNEAQ. CDR3 sequence: CASSPTELNQPQHF. As DNA, the CDR3 is TGTGCCAGCAGCCCGACAGAATTGAATCAGCCCCAGCATTTT.

Details on this clonotype: A much bigger clone sits one base away, suggesting this may be a read error. The chain carries TRBV3-1 and TRBJ2-3, with TRBD1 identical over 7 bases. Germline CDR1 and CDR2: LGHDT and YNNKEL (reference sequence). This CDR3 is built from 16 residues. After removal of 2 bases from V and 4 bases from J, the junction contained 9 bases not matched to a gene. This CDR3 is CASSQRPDRSADTQYF. CDR3 DNA sequence: TGTGCCAGCAGCCAAAGACCGGACAGGAGCGCAGATACGCAGTATTTT.

This rearrangement joins TRBV27 to TRBJ2-7, with no clear D. The CDR3 consists of 12 residues. V lost 6 bases and J lost 3, with 9 bases in between. In germline, CDR1 is MNHEY, CDR2 SMNVEV (reference sequence). CDR3 region: CASSRLGYEQYF. For the CDR3, the DNA is TGTGCCAGCAGCCGCCTAGGCTACGAGCAGTACTTC.

This clonotype was found a few times. A read error may explain this, as a much larger clone is one base away. This chain joins TRBV27 and TRBJ2-7; either TRBD1 or TRBD2 may fit D (6 bases each). Per the germline V gene, CDR1 is MNHEY and CDR2 is SMNVEV (reference sequence). The length of the CDR3 is 14 residues. V gave up 2 bases and J gave up 0 bases, with 8 bases separating them. CDR3 amino acids: CASSLRGDSYEQYF. CDR3 DNA sequence: TGTGCCAGCAGTTTAAGGGGGGACTCCTACGAGCAGTACTTC.

This clonotype was counted only a few times. The V gene is TRBV4-1, the J gene TRBJ1-6, with D perhaps TRBD1 (6 bases). Trimming removed 3 bases at V and 7 bases at J, with 22 bases between. The CDR3 is 18 residues long. Germline values: CDR1 MGHRA, CDR2 YSYEKL. The CDR3 reads CASSQLSGDTPGNSPLHF. CDR3 sequence (DNA): TGCGCCAGCAGCCAGCTCTCCGGGGACACCCCGGGGAATTCACCCCTCCACTTT.

This rearrangement joins TRBV12-3 or TRBV12-4 to TRBJ2-1, with TRBD1 identical over 7 bases. V gave up 4 bases and J gave up 6 bases; unmatched junction bases: 3. This CDR3 contains 13 residues. The CDR3, as DNA: TGTGCCAGCAGTTCGGGGACAGTCAATGAGCAGTTCTTC. Residues: CASSSGTVNEQFF.

This clonotype has just a few counts. This chain connects TRBV6-4 to TRBJ1-1, with D perhaps TRBD1 (5 bases). CDR1 and CDR2 (germline): MRHNA, SNTAGT. The CDR3 length is 11 residues. V shed 10 bases and J shed 7 bases, with 13 bases lying between them. As DNA, the CDR3 is TGTGCCACTGGGGGGGGACTTGAAGCTTTCTTT. Translation: CATGGGLEAFF.

This clonotype turned up a few times. The chain couples TRBV6-1 to TRBJ1-1; TRBD1 might be the D (6 bases). Germline lookup yields CDR1 MNHNS and CDR2 SASEGT. The CDR3 consists of 12 residues. The ends were cut back, 2 bases at V and 11 bases at J, with 12 bases in the middle. The CDR3 sequence: CASSELQGFAFF. The CDR3 DNA follows: TGTGCCAGCAGTGAATTACAGGGTTTTGCTTTCTTT.

This clonotype was recorded at least ten times. This chain joins TRBV11-2 and TRBJ1-4; 7 bases agree with TRBD1. The CDR3 totals 15 residues. V shed 2 bases, J shed 6 bases, and the junction held 6 bases outside the gene matches. Germline CDR1 reads SGHAT; CDR2 reads FQNNGV. In nucleotides, the CDR3 is TGTGCCAGCAGCTTAATTAGGACAGGCTATGAAAAACTGTTTTTT. This gives the protein CASSLIRTGYEKLFF.

This clonotype was detected a few times. One base away lies a much larger clone, so this may be a sequencing read error. The chain carries TRBV12-3 or TRBV12-4 and TRBJ1-2; 10 bases agree with TRBD1. The CDR3 has 15 residues. The V segment lost 6 bases and the J segment 2 bases; nucleotides outside the gene matches: 6. In DNA form, the CDR3 reads TGTGCCAGCAGACGCGGACAGGGGGAAAACTATGGCTACACCTTC. Residues: CASRRGQGENYGYTF.

This chain joins TRBV7-9 and TRBJ2-7, with 8 bases identical to TRBD1. With 4 bases clipped from V and 0 bases from J, the junction kept 11 bases outside the gene matches. CDR3 length: 17 residues. Germline assignment: CDR1 SEHNR and CDR2 FQNEAQ (reference sequence). The DNA of the CDR3 is TGTGCCAGCAGCTCCGCCCGGGACAGGTTAAACTCCTACGAGCAGTACTTC. Its translation is CASSSARDRLNSYEQYF.

This clonotype was seen only a few times. V is TRBV7-6 and J is TRBJ1-1; D is perhaps TRBD1 (6 bases). Deletions cut 3 bases from V and 1 base from J, with 12 bases between. Germline values: CDR1 SGHVS, CDR2 FNYEAQ. The CDR3 consists of 15 residues. CDR3 protein: CASSFTLQGNTEAFF. The CDR3 DNA sequence: TGTGCCAGCAGCTTCACCTTACAGGGGAACACTGAAGCTTTCTTT.

This clonotype was detected ten times or more. This chain links TRBV7-6 with TRBJ1-1; possibly TRBD1 for D (6 bases). This CDR3 contains 14 residues. With 6 bases removed from V and 3 bases from J, the gap between germline ends came to 14 bases. The germline CDR1 and CDR2 sequences are SGHVS and FNYEAQ. The CDR3 spells CASSVRGADTEAFF. CDR3 nucleotide sequence: TGTGCCAGCAGTGTGCGGGGGGCGGACACTGAAGCTTTCTTT. The full variable domain, its missing parts supplied by reference TRBV7-6 and TRBJ1-1, is GAGVSQSPRYKVTKRGQDVALRCDPISGHVSLYWYRQALGQGPEFLTYFNYEAQQDKSGLPNDRFSAERPEGSISTLTIQRTEQRDSAMYRCASSVRGADTEAFFGQGTRLTVV.

Details on this clonotype: Just one base apart from a much larger clone, this may be a read error. The V and J genes are TRBV5-1 and TRBJ2-6; D remains unclear. V was cut by 7 bases and J by 0 bases, with 8 bases left in between. The CDR3 has 14 amino acids. The V gene's germline CDR1 is SGHRS and CDR2 YFSETQ. The CDR3 is CASFYPSGANVLTF. The CDR3 region has the DNA TGCGCCAGCTTTTACCCCTCTGGGGCCAACGTCCTGACTTTC.

This clonotype showed up just a few times. The chain joins TRBV20-1 to TRBJ1-1; no clear D gene. The CDR3 totals 10 residues. Germline CDR1 is DFQATT and CDR2 is SNEGSKA (reference sequence). Trimming pared 2 bases from V and 8 bases from J, leaving 6 bases between. The CDR3 region is CSARHAEAFF. CDR3 sequence (DNA): TGCAGTGCTAGACACGCCGAAGCTTTCTTT.